This paragraph covers one T cell receptor (beta chain) sequence. No antigen is known for it. Within one base of it there is no much larger clone, and no base qualities were kept. Instead of sorted cells or RNA, genomic DNA extracted from peripheral blood served as the source for amplifying TCR beta rearrangements. These data belong to a study of T cell repertoires in aging, cancer and after chemotherapy (dated by TCRdb to the late 2010s). Context from the whole study: Donors were distributed across six age groups ranging from 30 or younger to 70 or older, with at least three individuals included per group. Control TCR repertoires from healthy donors were recorded over several months to years, and clear clonal overlap was observed across re-sampling. About 9.3 million TCR reads were contained in the full dataset. The study profiled peripheral blood TCR beta repertoires from healthy donors and cancer patients to examine immunoaging and T cell reconstitution after chemotherapy. The cohort comprised about 220 cancer patients, more than 90 with hematological and approximately 120 with solid cancers, plus 95 healthy donors as a reference group. The paper as a whole reports these results and caveats: The authors noted that the repertoire data do not allow conclusions about immunological memory after chemotherapy. In healthy donors, the drop in TCR diversity with age came mainly from a loss of richness, whereas in cancer patients a loss of evenness also played a part. Significantly lower blood TCR diversity and higher clonality were observed in untreated patients with hematological or solid cancers than in age-matched healthy donors. An increase in median generation probability over the chemotherapy interval was observed in both cancer cohorts, suggesting that the repertoire was reconstituted through rebound thymic output.

The CDR3 contains 11 residues, cysteine and phenylalanine counted. Of all the DNA, just the CDR3 is kept, 33 bases in frame from base 1. Reading the germline V gene gives CDR1 MNHEY and CDR2 SVGEGT. The trim is 8 bases for V and 7 bases for J, with a gap of 12 bases between the germline ends. Multiplex touch-down PCR with a mixed TRB-A/B primer pool was used to amplify rearranged TRB sequences covering the V, D and J segments. Illumina adapters and sample indices were added to the amplicons in two consecutive PCR reactions performed with Phusion HS II polymerase. After gel purification with the NucleoSpin Gel and PCR Clean-up kit, the amplicons were checked using Qubit and an Agilent 2100 Bioanalyzer. Sequencing of libraries was carried out on an Illumina MiSeq in 600-cycle, single-indexed, paired-end runs. The study's processing was this. Processing of the TRB sequences was carried out with MiXCR versions 2.12 and 3.0.5. A clone was defined as each unique CDR3 nucleotide sequence, and only productive sequences supported by at least two reads were kept. Repertoire metrics included Shannon diversity, evenness, clonality (one minus evenness), and alpha-parameterized diversity profiles from alpha 0 to 5. The IGoR algorithm was used to compute generation probabilities of clones in paired pre- and post-chemotherapy samples. The raw public reads went through TCRdb reprocessing: fastp at Q25, MiXCR clone calling, in-frame beta chains kept. Identical CDR3 protein sequences are pooled into one entry, listed with their most common genes and DNA. TCRdb's processing, not the study's, gives the V and J calls here. Counted in this sample were about 10,000 distinct CDR3 sequences; around a third of them appeared once. The ten largest clones capture 19% of the sample.

Sequencing used blood. This receptor was taken from a human donor in good health. The donor label of this sample is uncertain. The sequence joins TRBV6-2 or TRBV6-3 to TRBJ2-7; TRBD1 is a weak D gene call, 6 bases matching. The bases are TGTGCCAGCTCAACAGGGATTGAGCAGTACTTC. Its amino acids are CASSTGIEQYF.